The 32 T cell receptor beta chains reported below all come from one sample, sequenced in a study of identifying expanded T cells in peripheral blood. TCRdb's table, derived via immunoSEQ multiplex PCR, lists solely in-frame clones and lacks some. Of 55,000 to 80,000 clones listed, about 80% are singletons. Sequenced sample: blood. The receptors derive from a person between 18 and 70 years old in good health.

The chain recombines TRBV12-5 with TRBJ1-2, with 10 bases aligning to TRBD1. Germline assignment: CDR1 LGHNT and CDR2 FRNRAP. The CDR3 spans 17 residues. With 0 bases clipped from V and 8 bases from J, the junction kept 12 bases outside the gene matches. CDR3 DNA sequence: TGTGCTAGTGGTTTGGTAAACGAGCGACAGGGGGCGGTAGGCTACACCTTC. It is translated as CASGLVNERQGAVGYTF.

The CDR3 DNA is TGCGCCAGCAGTAACGTCCCTAATGAAAAACTGTTTTTT. The encoded protein is CASSNVPNEKLFF. The chain couples TRBV5-1 to TRBJ1-4, with D unclear. Trimming took 5 bases from V and 3 from J, leaving 8 bases between them. CDR1 and CDR2 (germline): SGHRS, YFSETQ. The CDR3 has 13 amino acids.

The CDR3 is CASSRPPTGEQFF. The CDR3, as DNA: TGTGCCAGCAGCCGCCCCCCCACCGGGGAGCAGTTCTTC. V is TRBV28 and J is TRBJ2-1; D uncertain. Trimming took 6 bases from V and 10 from J, leaving 16 bases between them. Per germline, CDR1 MDHEN and CDR2 SYDVKM. This CDR3 has 13 amino acids. Full variable domain (remainder filled in from reference TRBV28 and TRBJ2-1): DVKVTQSSRYLVKRTGEKVFLECVQDMDHENMFWYRQDPGLGLRLIYFSYDVKMKEKGDIPEGYSVSREKKERFSLILESASTNQTSMYLCASSRPPTGEQFFGPGTRLTVL.

On this clone: The same CDR3 arises from other DNA sequences in this sample as well. The J gene is TRBJ1-2, the V gene TRBV7-9; a possible D gene is TRBD1 (5 bases). The CDR3 spans 14 residues. The V end was cut by 5 bases, the J end by 1 base, with 11 bases between. Germline V gives CDR1 SEHNR, CDR2 FQNEAQ (reference sequence). This chain's CDR3 is CASSLGQGNYGYTF. CDR3 in DNA: TGTGCCAGCAGCCTGGGTCAGGGTAACTATGGCTACACCTTC.

The chain couples TRBV2 to TRBJ2-7, with D maybe TRBD2 (5 bases). The CDR3 consists of 14 residues. V was trimmed by 6 bases and J by 5 bases, leaving 17 bases between them. CDR1 SNHLY and CDR2 FYNNEI come from the germline V gene. CDR3 sequence: CASSSMGSGNEQYF. The CDR3 DNA sequence: TGTGCCAGCAGCTCAATGGGGTCCGGGAACGAGCAGTACTTC. Based on the CDR3 plus reference TRBV2 and TRBJ2-7, the full variable domain is EPEVTQTPSHQVTQMGQEVILRCVPISNHLYFYWYRQILGQKVEFLVSFYNNEISEKSEIFDDQFSVERPDGSNFTLKIRSTKLEDSAMYFCASSSMGSGNEQYFGPGTRLTVT.

The chain recombines TRBV7-9 with TRBJ2-2, with unresolved D. The CDR3 extends over 16 amino acids. V shed 0 bases and J shed 3 bases, with 11 bases lying between them. Looked up from germline, CDR1 is SEHNR and CDR2 is FQNEAQ (reference sequence). CDR3: CASSLAKQRDTGELFF. The CDR3 DNA reads TGTGCCAGCAGCTTAGCTAAGCAAAGGGACACCGGGGAGCTGTTTTTT.

This clone has just a few counts. The chain joins TRBV2 to TRBJ2-1; D tentatively fits TRBD1 or TRBD2 (5 bases each). Trimming shortened V by 11 bases and J by 2 bases, and 16 bases separated the two germline ends. Germline V gene lookup returns CDR1 SNHLY and CDR2 FYNNEI. The CDR3 sequence is 14 residues long. The CDR3 loop is CAVSPGTAYNEQFF. Written as DNA, the CDR3 is TGTGCCGTTTCACCAGGGACGGCCTACAATGAGCAGTTCTTC. Supplemented by reference TRBV2 and TRBJ2-1, the full variable domain reads EPEVTQTPSHQVTQMGQEVILRCVPISNHLYFYWYRQILGQKVEFLVSFYNNEISEKSEIFDDQFSVERPDGSNFTLKIRSTKLEDSAMYFCAVSPGTAYNEQFFGPGTRLTVL.

The chain has TRBV6-1 and TRBJ1-1, with D uncertain. CDR3 length: 12 residues. The V gene's germline CDR1 is MNHNS and CDR2 SASEGT. The V gene lost 11 bases and the J gene lost 4 bases, with 14 bases spanning the gap. The CDR3: CACTEGFTEAFF. In DNA form, the CDR3 reads TGTGCCTGCACCGAGGGATTCACTGAAGCTTTCTTT.

The gene calls are TRBV6-5 and TRBJ2-5; possible D gene TRBD2, 7 bases. Trimming took off 7 bases at V and 4 bases at J, with 16 bases between the two ends. Germline V gives CDR1 MNHEY, CDR2 SVGAGI. CDR3 length equals 14 residues. The DNA for the CDR3 is TGTGCCAGCACGACGCGGGGGCGGCCAGAGACCCAGTACTTC. Its protein is CASTTRGRPETQYF.

The chain uses TRBV5-4 and TRBJ2-2, with 11 bases lining up with TRBD1. The CDR3 spans 16 residues. Per the germline V gene, CDR1 is SGHNT and CDR2 is YYREEE (reference sequence). The ends lost 4 bases at V and 4 bases at J; junction bases unmatched: 6. The CDR3 loop is CASSPSDRGRTGELFF. The CDR3, as DNA: TGTGCCAGCAGCCCCTCGGACAGGGGGCGCACCGGGGAGCTGTTTTTT.

Here the CDR3 reads CASTGSIWEDYGYTF. For the CDR3, the DNA is TGCGCCAGCACCGGTTCGATCTGGGAGGACTATGGCTACACCTTC. The V and J genes are TRBV23-1 and TRBJ1-2; no firm D call. TRBV23-1 is an open reading frame, and its role is uncertain. The V end was cut by 7 bases, the J end by 3 bases, with 18 bases between. The CDR3 runs 15 residues.

In this sample, this clone turned up once. The J gene is TRBJ2-2, the V gene TRBV5-1; D is perhaps TRBD2 (7 bases). There are 14 residues in the CDR3. The V end lost 7 bases, the J end lost 4 bases, and 14 bases lay between the germline ends. The germline gives CDR1 SGHRS, CDR2 YFSETQ. The CDR3 DNA reads TGCGCCAGCGGGAGGGGGAGTGGCACCGGGGAGCTGTTTTTT. It yields the protein CASGRGSGTGELFF.

The chain carries TRBV9 and TRBJ2-2, with no clear D. V lost 1 base, J lost 1 base, and 5 bases lay in between. Per the germline V gene, CDR1 is SGDLS and CDR2 is YYNGEE. There are 14 residues in the CDR3. CDR3 coding DNA: TGTGCCAGCAGCGTAAAGTTGAACACCGGGGAGCTGTTTTTT. Its translation: CASSVKLNTGELFF.

V gene TRBV29-1 combines with J gene TRBJ2-5; D is unclear. Germline V CDR1 and CDR2: SQVTM, ANQGSEA. CDR3 length: 12 amino acids. Trimming removed 7 bases at V and 5 bases at J, with 14 bases between. The chain's CDR3 is CSALAGVETQYF. The CDR3 nucleotides read TGCAGCGCCTTAGCTGGGGTCGAGACCCAGTACTTC.

The V call is TRBV10-2, the J call TRBJ1-3; 8 bases fit TRBD1. This CDR3 has 14 amino acids. The trim removed 5 bases at V and 4 bases at J, leaving 4 bases unmatched. CDR1 is WSHSY, CDR2 SAAADI, per germline. CDR3 sequence: CASSPTGAGNTIYF. The CDR3 DNA reads as TGCGCCAGCAGTCCGACAGGGGCAGGAAACACCATATATTTT.

This chain joins TRBV30 and TRBJ1-5; no reliable D call. The CDR3 sequence is 13 residues long. Germline V gives CDR1 GTSNPN, CDR2 SVGIG (reference sequence). V gave up 2 bases and J gave up 6 bases, with 11 bases separating them. In DNA, the CDR3 is TGTGCCTGGAGTCGCTTGAGCGTTCAGCCCCAGCATTTT. Its translation: CAWSRLSVQPQHF.

The rearrangement uses TRBV11-2 and TRBJ2-7; D call uncertain. This CDR3 has 12 amino acids. Germline V CDR1 and CDR2: SGHAT, FQNNGV. With 1 base removed from V and 2 bases from J, the gap between germline ends came to 3 bases. The DNA of the CDR3 is TGTGCCAGCAGCTTAGGCGCCTACGAGCAGTACGTC. Protein product: CASSLGAYEQYV.

This clone was counted between two and nine times. The V call is TRBV11-2, the J call TRBJ2-2; D is ambiguous. The CDR3 has 13 amino acids. Germline V gene lookup returns CDR1 SGHAT and CDR2 FQNNGV. Trimming removed 2 bases from V and 3 bases from J, with 4 bases in between. The CDR3 loop is CASSLTDTGELFF. The CDR3 DNA is TGTGCCAGCAGCTTAACGGACACCGGGGAGCTGTTTTTT.

This chain connects TRBV21-1 to TRBJ1-1. TRBV21-1 is listed as a pseudogene. The CDR3 totals 12 residues. The CDR3 reads CASSKARMGAFF. In DNA, the CDR3 is TGTGCCAGCAGCAAAGCCCGAATGGGAGCTTTCTTT.

V gene TRBV27 combines with J gene TRBJ2-5; 8 nucleotides agree with TRBD2. CDR1 is MNHEY, CDR2 SMNVEV, per germline (reference sequence). The ends lost 7 bases at V and 2 bases at J; junction bases unmatched: 9. This CDR3 has 15 residues. The CDR3 is CASTSAGGNQETQYF. The CDR3 region has the DNA TGTGCCAGCACCTCCGCGGGAGGTAATCAAGAGACCCAGTACTTC.

The CDR3 DNA is TGTGCCAGCAGTCCCAGACACACTTTCAGCTATGGCTACACCTTC. Protein: CASSPRHTFSYGYTF. The chain couples TRBV28 to TRBJ1-2; no definite D call. The germline V gene has CDR1 MDHEN and CDR2 SYDVKM. V was trimmed by 5 bases and J by 4 bases, leaving 17 bases between them. CDR3 length equals 15 residues.

V and J are TRBV18 and TRBJ1-1, with TRBD1 identical over 9 bases. The V gene's germline CDR1 is KGHSH and CDR2 LQKENI. The ends lost 6 bases at V and 1 base at J; junction bases unmatched: 3. The CDR3 contains 14 residues. The CDR3 is CASSPGQGNTEAFF. The CDR3 DNA is TGTGCCAGCTCCCCGGGACAGGGGAACACTGAAGCTTTCTTT.

V is TRBV5-1 and J is TRBJ1-1, with 7 bases that match TRBD1. The CDR3 is 16 amino acids. The V gene's germline CDR1 is SGHRS and CDR2 YFSETQ. V lost 0 bases and J lost 7; bases outside the gene matches: 12. The CDR3 loop is CASSLGLGGGINEAFF. The CDR3 nucleotides read TGCGCCAGCAGCTTGGGATTGGGAGGGGGCATCAATGAAGCTTTCTTT.

The CDR3 loop reads CASSPRTIGVDDEQYF. In DNA form, the CDR3 reads TGTGCCAGCAGCCCGCGGACGATCGGGGTTGACGACGAGCAGTACTTC. This sequence joins TRBV11-2 and TRBJ2-7, with a tentative D call TRBD2 (5 bases). V gave up 5 bases and J gave up 5 bases, with 22 bases separating them. Germline CDR1 SGHAT, CDR2 FQNNGV. The CDR3 has 16 residues.

CDR3 in amino acids: CASSESGVDEKLFF. In DNA, the CDR3 is TGCGCCAGCAGTGAGTCAGGGGTCGATGAAAAACTGTTTTTT. The J gene is TRBJ1-4, the V gene TRBV5-1; D may be TRBD1 (6 bases). V lost 5 bases to trimming and J lost 6 bases, with 14 bases between them. Per the germline V gene, CDR1 is SGHRS and CDR2 is YFSETQ. This CDR3 region has 14 residues.

This chain connects TRBV11-3 to TRBJ2-1; possibly TRBD1 for D (6 bases). Deletions cut 2 bases from V and 9 bases from J, with 11 bases between. The germline V gene encodes CDR1 SGHNT and CDR2 YENEEA. The CDR3 runs to 13 residues. The CDR3 sequence is CASSLRTAVEQFF. CDR3 sequence (DNA): TGTGCCAGCAGCTTAAGGACAGCGGTTGAGCAGTTCTTC.

The J gene is TRBJ2-1, the V gene TRBV7-9; the match to TRBD1 covers 7 bases. The CDR3 consists of 14 residues. Germline CDR1 reads SEHNR; CDR2 reads FQNEAQ (reference sequence). J was trimmed by 1 base and V by 6 bases; bases with no gene match: 3. The DNA for the CDR3 is TGTGCCAGCAGTGACAGGGCTTCCTACAATGAGCAGTTCTTC. As protein: CASSDRASYNEQFF.

This sequence joins TRBV2 and TRBJ2-3; 13 bases are shared with TRBD2. The V gene's germline CDR1 is SNHLY and CDR2 FYNNEI. The CDR3 loop spans 16 amino acids. The J segment lost 5 bases and the V segment lost 3 bases, leaving 5 bases of the junction unmatched. The CDR3 DNA is TGTGCCAGCAGTGACACTAGCGGGGGGGTCGAAGATACGCAGTATTTT. Its protein is CASSDTSGGVEDTQYF.

The chain's CDR3 is CAISGPRQSSYNEQFF. The CDR3 DNA follows: TGTGCCATCAGTGGCCCTCGCCAAAGCTCCTACAATGAGCAGTTCTTC. This chain links TRBV10-3 with TRBJ2-1; D unclear. V dropped 4 bases and J dropped 0 bases, with 13 bases sitting between them. From germline, CDR1 is ENHRY and CDR2 SYGVKD. CDR3 length: 16 residues.

CDR3 in amino acids: CSARGASEQYF. The CDR3 region has the DNA TGCAGTGCTAGGGGGGCGTCGGAGCAGTACTTC. V is TRBV20-1 and J is TRBJ2-7, with D possibly TRBD1 on 6 matching bases. V was cut by 3 bases and J by 7 bases, with 10 bases left in between. The CDR3 covers 11 residues. The V gene's germline CDR1 is DFQATT and CDR2 SNEGSKA (reference sequence).

The V and J genes are TRBV30 and TRBJ2-1; tentative D call: TRBD1 (6 bases). Germline V gene sequence: CDR1 GTSNPN, CDR2 SVGIG (reference sequence). The CDR3 consists of 11 residues. The V end lost 2 bases, the J end lost 10 bases, and 9 bases lay between the germline ends. This chain's CDR3 is CAWSSGTEQFF. The CDR3 nucleotides read TGTGCCTGGAGTTCTGGGACAGAGCAGTTCTTC.

CDR3: CASSLLGGPPDTQYF. The CDR3 DNA is TGTGCCAGCAGCTTACTCGGGGGGCCCCCAGATACGCAGTATTTT. The chain employs TRBV7-9 and TRBJ2-3; TRBD2 might be the D (7 bases). CDR1 and CDR2 from the germline V gene are SEHNR and FQNEAQ (reference sequence). Trimming cost V 2 bases and J 4 bases, with 13 bases left between them. The length of the CDR3 is 15 residues.